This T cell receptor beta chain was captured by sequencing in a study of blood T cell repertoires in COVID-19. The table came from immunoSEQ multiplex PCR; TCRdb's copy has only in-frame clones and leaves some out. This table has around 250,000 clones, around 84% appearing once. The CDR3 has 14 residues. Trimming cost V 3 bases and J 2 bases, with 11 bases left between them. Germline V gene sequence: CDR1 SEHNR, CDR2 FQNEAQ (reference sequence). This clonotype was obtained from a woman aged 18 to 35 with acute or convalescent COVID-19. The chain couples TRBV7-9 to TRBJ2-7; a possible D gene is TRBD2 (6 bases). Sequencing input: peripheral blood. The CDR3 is CASSLGLQTYEQYF. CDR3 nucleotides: TGTGCCAGCAGCTTGGGACTTCAGACCTACGAGCAGTACTTC. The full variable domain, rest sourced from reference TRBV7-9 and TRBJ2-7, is DTGVSQNPRHKITKRGQNVTFRCDPISEHNRLYWYRQTLGQGPEFLTYFQNEAQLEKSRLLSDRFSAERPKGSFSTLEIQRTEQGDSAMYLCASSLGLQTYEQYFGPGTRLTVT.